This T cell receptor (beta chain) was retrieved from a study of CD4 T cells in relation to SARS-CoV-2 and coronaviruses. Profiled with immunoSEQ multiplex PCR; TCRdb holds only in-frame clones, not every one. The sample holds around 15,000 clones, 60% to 80% seen once. The unexposed donors gave CD4+ T cells in about 2011-2019, prior to COVID-19. Isolation of CD4+ T cells took place after approximately eleven days in culture. Worth noting for this clone: The antigen is unknown.

Losses at the gene ends were 1 base for V and 1 base for J; bases not matched to a gene: 2. This CDR3 is built from 16 residues. The germline V gene encodes CDR1 LNHNV and CDR2 YYDKDF (reference sequence). The clonotype was recovered from a human donor in good health. Sequenced input: CD4+ T cells from PBMCs, cultured in vitro. The chain couples TRBV15 to TRBJ1-5, with TRBD1 identical over 9 bases. The CDR3 DNA reads TGTGCCACCAGCAGAGTTGACAGGGGGAGCAATCAGCCCCAGCATTTT. As protein: CATSRVDRGSNQPQHF.